One sample yielded the 10 T cell receptor beta chains listed below, sequenced in a study of response to subunit inactivated influenza vaccine. TCRdb re-analysed the RT-PCR reads in MiXCR, keeping a single row per CDR3 protein. Here the sample spans roughly 790,000 distinct CDR3 sequences, approximately 22% being singletons. This specimen consisted of PBMCs from blood, obtained around 5 days after vaccination. Source of these receptors: a man over 45 who received an inactivated influenza vaccine.

This rearrangement joins TRBV10-3 to TRBJ1-2; D gene uncertain. This CDR3 has 16 residues. Per germline, CDR1 ENHRY and CDR2 SYGVKD. Trimming removed 0 bases from V and 4 bases from J, with 15 bases in between. This chain's CDR3 is CAISESIFEPIYGYTF. The CDR3 DNA reads TGTGCCATCAGTGAGTCGATTTTTGAGCCGATCTATGGCTACACCTTC.

The chain joins TRBV7-2 to TRBJ2-7, with a weak D call TRBD2 (5 bases). The CDR3 has 13 residues. Germline V gene lookup returns CDR1 SGHTA and CDR2 FQGNSA. V lost 5 bases and J lost 7, with 15 bases in between. DNA for the CDR3: TGTGCCAGCAGCCCCTCTACAAGAGGGGAGCAGTACTTC. It yields the protein CASSPSTRGEQYF.

The sample holds many counts of this clonotype. The rearrangement joins TRBV7-9 to TRBJ2-3; D remains unclear. The CDR3 spans 12 residues. Germline CDR1 and CDR2: SEHNR and FQNEAQ (reference sequence). Trimming cost V 5 bases and J 6 bases, with 9 bases left between them. The CDR3 reads CASSRYQDTQYF. The CDR3 nucleotides read TGTGCCAGCAGCCGATACCAGGATACGCAGTATTTT.

V is TRBV20-1 and J is TRBJ2-1; 7 bases line up with TRBD2. This CDR3 comprises 14 residues. V shed 0 bases, J shed 10 bases, and the junction held 9 bases outside the gene matches. The germline CDR1 and CDR2 sequences are DFQATT and SNEGSKA (reference sequence). The CDR3 sequence is CSARDLLAAGEQFF. The DNA for the CDR3 is TGCAGTGCTAGAGATCTCCTAGCGGCTGGCGAGCAGTTCTTC.

The chain employs TRBV5-1 and TRBJ2-1, with 10 bases lining up with TRBD2. The CDR3 is 16 amino acids. V lost 4 bases, J lost 0 bases, and 4 bases stayed unmatched. Germline V gene data show CDR1 as SGHRS and CDR2 as YFSETQ. The CDR3: CASSAAGGHSYNEQFF. CDR3 nucleotides: TGCGCCAGCAGCGCAGCGGGGGGGCACTCCTACAATGAGCAGTTCTTC. Full variable domain (missing parts from reference TRBV5-1 and TRBJ2-1): KAGVTQTPRYLIKTRGQQVTLSCSPISGHRSVSWYQQTPGQGLQFLFEYFSETQRNKGNFPGRFSGRQFSNSRSEMNVSTLELGDSALYLCASSAAGGHSYNEQFFGPGTRLTVL.

The V call is TRBV11-2, the J call TRBJ2-7; D is ambiguous. V was pared by 5 bases and J by 0 bases, with 11 bases between. The CDR3 runs to 14 residues. Germline V gene lookup returns CDR1 SGHAT and CDR2 FQNNGV. CDR3 loop: CASSRTSSSYEQYF. CDR3 nucleotide sequence: TGTGCCAGCAGCCGGACGAGCAGCTCCTACGAGCAGTACTTC.

The chain has TRBV5-1 and TRBJ2-3; 13 bases match TRBD2. J was trimmed by 4 bases and V by 0 bases; bases with no gene match: 5. Looked up from germline, CDR1 is SGHRS and CDR2 is YFSETQ. This CDR3 has 17 residues. This chain's CDR3 is CASSLGGLAGAADTQYF. Here the CDR3 DNA reads TGCGCCAGCAGCTTGGGCGGACTAGCGGGAGCTGCAGATACGCAGTATTTT.

A few counts support this clonotype. The chain has TRBV4-3 and TRBJ1-6; the D is unclear. Trimming left V 0 bases short and J 8 bases short, with 5 bases between. Germline CDR1 reads LGHNA; CDR2 reads YSLEER. CDR3 size: 13 residues. In DNA form, the CDR3 reads TGCGCCAGCAGCCAAGATATTGATTCACCCCTCCACTTT. It encodes CASSQDIDSPLHF.

This clonotype occurred a few times. The CDR3 region is CSVKDHEQYF. In DNA form, the CDR3 reads TGCAGTGTTAAGGACCACGAGCAGTACTTC. This chain connects TRBV20-1 to TRBJ2-7; D remains unclear. CDR3 size: 10 residues. Germline CDR1 and CDR2: DFQATT and SNEGSKA (reference sequence). The ends were cut back, 7 bases at V and 5 bases at J, with 9 bases in the middle.

This clonotype appeared a few times. This rearrangement joins TRBV12-3 or TRBV12-4 to TRBJ2-5, with D tentatively TRBD1 or TRBD2 (5 bases each). The germline V and J ends were trimmed by 5 bases and 7 bases, with 26 bases remaining between them. CDR3 length: 17 amino acids. DNA of the CDR3: TGTGCCAGCAGTCCAAGACTCGGACGGAGGCTAGGGGCGACCCAGTACTTC. Translating it yields CASSPRLGRRLGATQYF.